The next 3 T cell receptor beta chains were all read from a single sample in a study of T cell repertoires in cytomegalovirus infection (dated by TCRdb to the late 2010s). Sequencing took place on an Illumina HiSeq 1500. The public reads were reprocessed in TCRdb via fastp at Q25 and MiXCR, keeping in-frame beta chains. Entries that share a CDR3 protein sequence are merged under the most common genes and DNA. In this sample the table shows roughly 150,000 distinct CDR3 sequences, 20% to 25% of which occur a single time. About a tenth of the sample belongs to the ten largest clones. The material sequenced was PBMCs. The origin of the receptors is a human donor in good health (CMV status not recorded). Some clones in this sample may be carry-over from other donors' samples.

In regard to this clonotype: A much bigger clone sits one base away, suggesting this may be a read error. The CDR3 region has the DNA TGTGCCAGTAGTATACGGCCAGGGCTTACCTACAATGAGCAGTTCTTC. Its translation: CASSIRPGLTYNEQFF. This chain links TRBV19 with TRBJ2-1; D possibly corresponds to TRBD1 (5 bases). This CDR3 region has 16 residues. Germline CDR1 is LNHDA and CDR2 is SQIVND (reference sequence). V gave up 2 bases and J gave up 2 bases, with 13 bases separating them.

V is TRBV7-3 and J is TRBJ1-3; the D gene is possibly TRBD1 (5 bases). V was trimmed by 4 bases and J by 2 bases, leaving 12 bases between them. The CDR3 sequence is 15 residues long. Germline values: CDR1 SGHTA, CDR2 FQGTGA. As DNA, the CDR3 is TGTGCCAGCAGCTCGGGGCCGGGGGCTGGAAACACCATATATTTT. This gives the protein CASSSGPGAGNTIYF.

In its sample, this clonotype was seen many times. The gene calls are TRBV7-2 and TRBJ2-7; D might be TRBD2 (6 bases). Trimming took off 1 base at V and 4 bases at J, with 14 bases between the two ends. The germline CDR1 and CDR2 sequences are SGHTA and FQGNSA. The CDR3 sequence is 15 residues long. CDR3 bases: TGTGCCAGCAGCTTAGGTGCTAGCGCGATTTACGAGCAGTACTTC. This sequence encodes CASSLGASAIYEQYF.